The clone carrying this T cell receptor beta chain was seen a handful of times. A single record per CDR3 protein comes from TCRdb applying MiXCR to the 5' RACE reads. Among around 320,000 distinct CDR3 sequences listed, just under 20% were seen once. Germline V gene lookup returns CDR1 SGHVS and CDR2 FQNEAQ. The CDR3 has 14 residues. V lost 5 bases to trimming and J lost 3 bases; unmatched junction nucleotides: 6. The data belong to a study of T-cell memory formation after mild COVID-19. The sequenced sample was PBMCs or a T cell subset sorted from them (not recorded which). The receptor comes from a man aged 18-30 years who had mild COVID-19 (a few samples of this study predate the infection). Cell type and time point are not known. The genes are TRBV7-8 and TRBJ2-5, with 7 bases fitting TRBD1. CDR3 amino acids: CASSRQGVEETQYF. In nucleotides, the CDR3 is TGTGCCAGCAGCCGCCAGGGGGTCGAAGAGACCCAGTACTTC.